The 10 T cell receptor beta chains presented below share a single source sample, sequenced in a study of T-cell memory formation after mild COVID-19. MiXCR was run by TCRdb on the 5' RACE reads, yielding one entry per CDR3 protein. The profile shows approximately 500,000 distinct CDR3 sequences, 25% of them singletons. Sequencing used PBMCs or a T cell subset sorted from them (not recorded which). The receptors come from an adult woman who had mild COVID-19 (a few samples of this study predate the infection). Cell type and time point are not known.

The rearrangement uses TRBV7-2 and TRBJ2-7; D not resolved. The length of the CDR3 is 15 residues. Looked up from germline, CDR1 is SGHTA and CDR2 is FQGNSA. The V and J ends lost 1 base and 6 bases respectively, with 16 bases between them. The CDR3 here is CASSLGADNRFEQYF. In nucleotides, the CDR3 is TGTGCCAGCAGCTTAGGAGCCGACAATCGGTTCGAGCAGTACTTC.

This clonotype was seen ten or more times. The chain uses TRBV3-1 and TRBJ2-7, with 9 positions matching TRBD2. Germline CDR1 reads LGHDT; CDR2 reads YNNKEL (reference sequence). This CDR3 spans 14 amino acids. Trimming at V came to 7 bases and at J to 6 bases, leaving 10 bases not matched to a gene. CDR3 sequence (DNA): TGTGCCAGCACCCCCGCTAGCGGGGTTTTCGAGCAGTACTTC. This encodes CASTPASGVFEQYF.

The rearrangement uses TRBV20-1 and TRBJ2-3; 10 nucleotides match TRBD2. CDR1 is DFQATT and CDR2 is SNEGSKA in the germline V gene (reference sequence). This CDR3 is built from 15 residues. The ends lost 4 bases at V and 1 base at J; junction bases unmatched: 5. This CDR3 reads CSATSGRWGTDTQYF. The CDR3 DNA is TGCAGTGCTACTAGCGGGAGATGGGGCACAGATACGCAGTATTTT.

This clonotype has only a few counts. CDR3 sequence: CASSRTSGRGSYNEQFF. The CDR3 DNA reads as TGTGCCAGCAGCCGGACTAGCGGGAGAGGTTCCTACAATGAGCAGTTCTTC. The rearrangement uses TRBV7-8 and TRBJ2-1, with 13 bases that match TRBD2. Unmatched junction bases numbered 5, after V lost 5 bases and J lost 1 base. This CDR3 has 17 residues. Looked up from germline, CDR1 is SGHVS and CDR2 is FQNEAQ.

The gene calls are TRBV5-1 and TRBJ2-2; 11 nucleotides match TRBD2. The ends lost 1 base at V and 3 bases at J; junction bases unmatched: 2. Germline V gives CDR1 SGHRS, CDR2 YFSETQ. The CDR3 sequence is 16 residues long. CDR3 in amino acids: CASSLTSGGDTGELFF. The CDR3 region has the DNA TGCGCCAGCAGCTTGACTAGCGGGGGCGACACCGGGGAGCTGTTTTTT.

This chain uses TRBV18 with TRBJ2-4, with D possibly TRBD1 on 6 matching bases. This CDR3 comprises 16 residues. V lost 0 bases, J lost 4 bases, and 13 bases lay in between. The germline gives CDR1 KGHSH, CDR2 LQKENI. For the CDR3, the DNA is TGTGCCAGCTCACCACCGACTGCAGGGGAAAAAAACATTCAGTACTTC. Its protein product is CASSPPTAGEKNIQYF.

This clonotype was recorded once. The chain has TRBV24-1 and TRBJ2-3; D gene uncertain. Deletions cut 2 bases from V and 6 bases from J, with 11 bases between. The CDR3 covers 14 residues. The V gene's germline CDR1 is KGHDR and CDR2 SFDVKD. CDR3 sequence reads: CATSDSPLDDTQYF. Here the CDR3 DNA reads TGTGCCACCAGTGATTCGCCCCTCGACGATACGCAGTATTTT.

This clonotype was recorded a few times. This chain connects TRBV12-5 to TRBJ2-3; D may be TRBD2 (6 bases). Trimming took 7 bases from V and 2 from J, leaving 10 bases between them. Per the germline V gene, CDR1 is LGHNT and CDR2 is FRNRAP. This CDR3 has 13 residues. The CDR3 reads CASAGGATDTQYF. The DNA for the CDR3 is TGTGCTAGTGCCGGCGGGGCCACAGATACGCAGTATTTT. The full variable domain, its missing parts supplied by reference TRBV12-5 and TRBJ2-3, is DARVTQTPRHKVTEMGQEVTMRCQPILGHNTVFWYRQTMMQGLELLAYFRNRAPLDDSGMPKDRFSAEMPDATLATLKIQPSEPRDSAVYFCASAGGATDTQYFGPGTRLTVL.

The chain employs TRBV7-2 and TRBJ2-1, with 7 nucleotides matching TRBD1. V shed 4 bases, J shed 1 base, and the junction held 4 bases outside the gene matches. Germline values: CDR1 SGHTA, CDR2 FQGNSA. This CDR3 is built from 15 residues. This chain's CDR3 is CASSWDSSSYNEQFF. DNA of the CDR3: TGTGCCAGCAGCTGGGACAGTTCATCCTACAATGAGCAGTTCTTC.

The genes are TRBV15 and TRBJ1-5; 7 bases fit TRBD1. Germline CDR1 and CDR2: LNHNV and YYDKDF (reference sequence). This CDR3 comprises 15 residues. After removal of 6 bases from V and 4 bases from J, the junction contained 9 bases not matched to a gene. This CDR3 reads CATSTRDRPNQPQHF. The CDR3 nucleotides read TGTGCCACCAGTACCCGGGACAGACCTAATCAGCCCCAGCATTTT.